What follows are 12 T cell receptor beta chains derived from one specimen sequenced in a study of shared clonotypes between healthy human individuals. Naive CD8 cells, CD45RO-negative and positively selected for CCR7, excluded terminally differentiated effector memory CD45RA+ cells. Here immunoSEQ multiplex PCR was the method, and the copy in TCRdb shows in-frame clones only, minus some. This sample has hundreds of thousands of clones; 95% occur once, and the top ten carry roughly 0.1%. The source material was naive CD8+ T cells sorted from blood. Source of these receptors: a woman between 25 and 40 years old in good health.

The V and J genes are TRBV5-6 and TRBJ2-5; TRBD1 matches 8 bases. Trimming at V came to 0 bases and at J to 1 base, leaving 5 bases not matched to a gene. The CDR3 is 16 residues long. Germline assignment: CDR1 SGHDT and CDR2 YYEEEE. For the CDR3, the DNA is TGTGCCAGCAGCTTGGGGGGACAGGTTCTCCAAGAGACCCAGTACTTC. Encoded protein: CASSLGGQVLQETQYF.

CDR3 protein: CASSQGLANYEQYF. The CDR3 DNA reads TGTGCCAGCAGCCAAGGACTAGCGAACTACGAGCAGTACTTC. The J gene is TRBJ2-7, the V gene TRBV5-4; 9 nucleotides align to TRBD2. CDR3 length equals 14 residues. Looked up from germline, CDR1 is SGHNT and CDR2 is YYREEE (reference sequence). The J segment lost 3 bases and the V segment lost 4 bases, leaving 5 bases of the junction unmatched.

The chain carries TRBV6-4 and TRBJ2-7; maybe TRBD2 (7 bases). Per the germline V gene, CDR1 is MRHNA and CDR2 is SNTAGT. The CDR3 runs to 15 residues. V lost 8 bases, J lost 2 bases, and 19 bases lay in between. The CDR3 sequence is CASPEGGRSPYEQYF. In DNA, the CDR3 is TGTGCCAGCCCAGAGGGGGGGAGGTCCCCCTACGAGCAGTACTTC.

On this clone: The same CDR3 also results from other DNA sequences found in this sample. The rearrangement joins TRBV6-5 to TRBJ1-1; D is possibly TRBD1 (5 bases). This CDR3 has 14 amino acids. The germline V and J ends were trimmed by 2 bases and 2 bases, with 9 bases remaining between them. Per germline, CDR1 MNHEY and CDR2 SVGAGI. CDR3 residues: CASSYGQGNTEAFF. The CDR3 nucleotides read TGTGCCAGCAGTTACGGGCAGGGCAACACTGAAGCTTTCTTT.

The CDR3: CSVEWTGASGNTIYF. The CDR3 coding sequence is TGCAGCGTCGAATGGACAGGGGCCTCTGGAAACACCATATATTTT. This sequence joins TRBV29-1 and TRBJ1-3; the match to TRBD1 covers 9 bases. The germline V gene has CDR1 SQVTM and CDR2 ANQGSEA. The CDR3 has 15 residues. Trimming removed 6 bases from V and 0 bases from J; junction bases left unmatched: 6.

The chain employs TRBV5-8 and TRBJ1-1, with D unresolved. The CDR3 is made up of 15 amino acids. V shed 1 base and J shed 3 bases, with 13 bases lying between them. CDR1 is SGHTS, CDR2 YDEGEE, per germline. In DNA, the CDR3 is TGTGCCAGCAGCTTGTATGCAACCTCGTACACTGAAGCTTTCTTT. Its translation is CASSLYATSYTEAFF.

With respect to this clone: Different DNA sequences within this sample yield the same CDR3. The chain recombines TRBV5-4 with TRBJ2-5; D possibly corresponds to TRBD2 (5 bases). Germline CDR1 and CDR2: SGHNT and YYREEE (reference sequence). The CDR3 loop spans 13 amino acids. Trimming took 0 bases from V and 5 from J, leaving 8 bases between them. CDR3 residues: CASSLAEEETQYF. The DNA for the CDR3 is TGTGCCAGCAGCTTGGCGGAGGAGGAGACCCAGTACTTC.

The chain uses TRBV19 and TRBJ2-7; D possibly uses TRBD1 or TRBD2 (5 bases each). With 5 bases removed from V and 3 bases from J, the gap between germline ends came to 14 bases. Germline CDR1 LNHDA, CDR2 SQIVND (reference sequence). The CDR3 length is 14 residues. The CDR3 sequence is CASSPRPGLYEQYF. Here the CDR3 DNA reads TGTGCCAGTAGTCCACGTCCGGGGCTCTACGAGCAGTACTTC.

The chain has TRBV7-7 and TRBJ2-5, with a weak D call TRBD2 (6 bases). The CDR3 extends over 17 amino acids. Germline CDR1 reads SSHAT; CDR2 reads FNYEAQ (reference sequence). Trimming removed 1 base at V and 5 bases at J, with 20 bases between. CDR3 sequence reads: CASSLGIAGNLLETQYF. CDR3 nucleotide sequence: TGTGCCAGCAGCTTAGGGATTGCGGGGAATTTACTTGAGACCCAGTACTTC.

This chain's CDR3 is CASSLDRKVTEAFF. The CDR3 DNA reads TGTGCCAGCAGCTTAGACCGGAAAGTCACTGAAGCTTTCTTT. The chain employs TRBV7-9 and TRBJ1-1; D uncertain. Between the trimmed V and J ends, which lost 1 base and 4 bases, there was a span of 10 bases. Per germline, CDR1 SEHNR and CDR2 FQNEAQ (reference sequence). The CDR3 is 14 amino acids.

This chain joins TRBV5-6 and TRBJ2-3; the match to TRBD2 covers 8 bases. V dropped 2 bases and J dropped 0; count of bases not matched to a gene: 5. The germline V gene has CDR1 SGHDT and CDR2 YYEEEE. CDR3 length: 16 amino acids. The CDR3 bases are TGTGCCAGCAGCTTCGGGGGGGCCTATAGCACAGATACGCAGTATTTT. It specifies CASSFGGAYSTDTQYF. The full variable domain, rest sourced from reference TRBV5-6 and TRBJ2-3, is DAGVTQSPTHLIKTRGQQVTLRCSPKSGHDTVSWYQQALGQGPQFIFQYYEEEERQRGNFPDRFSGHQFPNYSSELNVNALLLGDSALYLCASSFGGAYSTDTQYFGPGTRLTVL.

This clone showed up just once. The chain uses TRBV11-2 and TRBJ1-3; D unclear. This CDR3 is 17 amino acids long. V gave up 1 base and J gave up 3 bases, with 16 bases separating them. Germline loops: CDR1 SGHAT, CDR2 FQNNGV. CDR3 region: CASSLGGEGLVGNTIYF. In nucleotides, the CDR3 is TGTGCCAGCAGCTTAGGCGGGGAAGGTTTGGTTGGAAACACCATATATTTT.